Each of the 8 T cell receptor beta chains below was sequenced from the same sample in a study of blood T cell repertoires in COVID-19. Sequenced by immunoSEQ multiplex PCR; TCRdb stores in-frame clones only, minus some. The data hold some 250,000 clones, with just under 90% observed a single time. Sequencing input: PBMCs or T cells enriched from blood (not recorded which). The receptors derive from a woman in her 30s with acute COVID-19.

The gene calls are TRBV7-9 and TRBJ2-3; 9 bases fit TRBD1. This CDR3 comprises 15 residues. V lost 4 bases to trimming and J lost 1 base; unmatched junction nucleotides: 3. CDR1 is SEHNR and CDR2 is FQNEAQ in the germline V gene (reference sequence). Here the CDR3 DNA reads TGTGCCAGCAGCTGGGGACAGGGAGGCACAGATACGCAGTATTTT. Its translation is CASSWGQGGTDTQYF.

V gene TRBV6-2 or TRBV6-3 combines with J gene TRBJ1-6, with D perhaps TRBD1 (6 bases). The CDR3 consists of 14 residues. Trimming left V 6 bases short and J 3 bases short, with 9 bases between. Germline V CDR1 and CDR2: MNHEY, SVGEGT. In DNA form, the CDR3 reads TGTGCCAGCAGCCACAGGGACTATAATTCACCCCTCCACTTT. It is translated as CASSHRDYNSPLHF.

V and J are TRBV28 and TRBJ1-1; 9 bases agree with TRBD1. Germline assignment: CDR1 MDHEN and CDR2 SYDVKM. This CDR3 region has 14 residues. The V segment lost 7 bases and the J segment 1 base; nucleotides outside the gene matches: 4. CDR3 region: CASKEDRGNTEAFF. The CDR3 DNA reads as TGTGCCAGCAAAGAGGACAGGGGGAACACTGAAGCTTTCTTT.

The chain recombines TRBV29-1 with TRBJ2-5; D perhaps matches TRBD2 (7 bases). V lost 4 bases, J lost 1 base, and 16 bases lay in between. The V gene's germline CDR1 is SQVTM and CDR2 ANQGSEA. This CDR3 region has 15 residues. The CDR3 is CSVVYLAGAQETQYF. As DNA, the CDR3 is TGCAGCGTTGTATATTTGGCGGGGGCCCAAGAGACCCAGTACTTC.

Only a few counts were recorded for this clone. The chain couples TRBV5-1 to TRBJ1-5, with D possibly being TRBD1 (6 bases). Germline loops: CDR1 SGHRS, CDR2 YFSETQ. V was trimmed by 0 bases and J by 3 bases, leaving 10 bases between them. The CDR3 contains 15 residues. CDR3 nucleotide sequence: TGCGCCAGCAGCTTGGAAGGACAGAACAATCAGCCCCAGCATTTT. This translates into CASSLEGQNNQPQHF.

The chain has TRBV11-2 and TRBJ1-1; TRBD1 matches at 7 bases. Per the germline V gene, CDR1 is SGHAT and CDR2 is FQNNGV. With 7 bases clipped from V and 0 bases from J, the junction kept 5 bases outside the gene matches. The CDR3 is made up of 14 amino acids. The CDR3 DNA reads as TGTGCCAGCATCCCGACAGGGCTGAACACTGAAGCTTTCTTT. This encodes CASIPTGLNTEAFF.

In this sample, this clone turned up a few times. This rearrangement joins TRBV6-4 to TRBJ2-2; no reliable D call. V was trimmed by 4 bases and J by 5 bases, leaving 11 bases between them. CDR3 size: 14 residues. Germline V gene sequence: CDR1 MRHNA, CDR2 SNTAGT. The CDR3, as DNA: TGTGCCAGCAGTGCAAGCGAAGAAACCGGGGAGCTGTTTTTT. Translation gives CASSASEETGELFF.

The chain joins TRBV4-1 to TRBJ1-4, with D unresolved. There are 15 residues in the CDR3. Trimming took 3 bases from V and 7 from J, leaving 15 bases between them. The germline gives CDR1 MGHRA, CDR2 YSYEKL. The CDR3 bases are TGCGCCAGCAGCCAGGGCCCGTCCGGCATTGAAAAACTGTTTTTT. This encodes CASSQGPSGIEKLFF.